This entry is about one TCR beta chain. This specimen belongs to a study of blood T cell repertoires in COVID-19. Profiling relied on immunoSEQ multiplex PCR, and the TCRdb table lists in-frame clones only, not all of them. The data hold 130,000 or so clones, with around 83% observed a single time. Between the trimmed V and J ends, which lost 4 bases and 4 bases, there was a span of 16 bases. From germline, CDR1 is KGHSH and CDR2 LQKENI. This CDR3 is 15 amino acids long. The TCR originated in a young man who had recovered from COVID-19. Sequencing was done on a sample of PBMCs or T cells enriched from blood (not recorded which). The gene calls are TRBV18 and TRBJ1-2; no firm D call. The CDR3 protein is CASSQMERSLYGYTF. The CDR3 bases are TGTGCCAGCTCACAGATGGAGAGGTCCCTCTATGGCTACACCTTC.